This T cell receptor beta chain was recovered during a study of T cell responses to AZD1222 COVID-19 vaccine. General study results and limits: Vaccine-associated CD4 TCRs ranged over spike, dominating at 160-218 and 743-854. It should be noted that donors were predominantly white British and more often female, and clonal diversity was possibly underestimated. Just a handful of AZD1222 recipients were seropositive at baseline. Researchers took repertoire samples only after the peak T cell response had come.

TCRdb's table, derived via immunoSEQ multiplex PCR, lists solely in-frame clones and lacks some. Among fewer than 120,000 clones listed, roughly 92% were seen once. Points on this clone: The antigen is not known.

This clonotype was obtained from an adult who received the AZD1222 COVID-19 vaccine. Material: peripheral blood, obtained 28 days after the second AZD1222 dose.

The DNA of the CDR3 is TGCGCCAGCAGCTTGGTAGAGGCCAGAGAGACCCAGTACTTC. This encodes CASSLVEARETQYF. The J gene is TRBJ2-5, the V gene TRBV5-1; D remains unclear. V was trimmed by 0 bases and J by 4 bases, leaving 10 bases between them. The CDR3 has 14 amino acids. Per the germline V gene, CDR1 is SGHRS and CDR2 is YFSETQ.